These T cell receptor beta chains were read from a single sample in a study of T cell responses to AZD1222 COVID-19 vaccine. Here immunoSEQ multiplex PCR was the method, and the copy in TCRdb shows in-frame clones only, minus some. Altogether around 130,000 clones are present, over 85% being singletons, with the ten largest covering about 3.1%. Sequenced here: peripheral blood, sampled on day 0 of AZD1222 vaccination. The receptors were sampled from an adult in good health. Each CDR3 is given with its conserved first and last residue. Each record gives: clone size, D gene, V gene, J gene, CDR3 DNA, CDR3 protein. The D gene is left open where the match is weak. Clone size is not always given. Where it is, it says once, few, many or a class for expanded clones.

>.|.|TRBV11-2|TRBJ2-7
TGTGCCAGCAGCGAGGGCGACGAGCAGTACTTC
CASSEGDEQYF
>.|TRBD1|TRBV7-6|TRBJ2-1
TGTGCCAGCAGCTCGGACAGGGGCACAAGGTATTACAATGAGCAGTTCTTC
CASSSDRGTRYYNEQFF
>.|.|TRBV5-4|TRBJ1-2
TGTGCCAGCAGCTCCCCCGGACTGGAAAGTGGTGGCTACACCTTC
CASSSPGLESGGYTF
>.|TRBD1|TRBV6-6|TRBJ1-5
TGTGCCAGCAGTTTTTCACAGGGGTTTTGGGATCAGCCCCAGCATTTT
CASSFSQGFWDQPQHF
>.|.|TRBV18|TRBJ1-2
TGTGCCAGCTCACCTAGCACGGGACATCCTAACTATGGCTACACCTTC
CASSPSTGHPNYGYTF
>few|.|TRBV6-1|TRBJ1-2
TGTGCCAGCAGTGAAAGCCGGGGGAGCGGCTACACCTTC
CASSESRGSGYTF
>.|TRBD2|TRBV7-3|TRBJ2-7
TGTGCCAGCAGCTCGAATAGCGGGCCCTACGAGCAGTACTTC
CASSSNSGPYEQYF
>.|.|TRBV27|TRBJ1-5
TGTGCCAGCAGTCCCCGGGATAGCAATCAGCCCCAGCATTTT
CASSPRDSNQPQHF
>.|.|TRBV2|TRBJ1-5
TGTGCCAGCAGGAGGCAAGAAAATCAGCCCCAGCATTTT
CASRRQENQPQHF
>once|.|TRBV7-3|TRBJ1-2
TGTGCCAGCAGCCCGGACGGTCGATCAGATAACTATGGCTACACCTTC
CASSPDGRSDNYGYTF
>.|.|TRBV7-9|TRBJ1-2
TGTGCCAGCAGCTTCGGAGAGGGGCGAACCTATGGCTACACCTTC
CASSFGEGRTYGYTF
>.|TRBD1|TRBV6-5|TRBJ1-1
TGTGCCAGCAGCGGACAGGTGAACACTGAAGCTTTCTTT
CASSGQVNTEAFF
>once|.|TRBV3-1/TRBV3-2|TRBJ1-1
TGTGCCAGCAGCCGCACAGGCGGCGGGAACACTGAAGCTTTCTTT
CASSRTGGGNTEAFF
>.|TRBD1|TRBV27|TRBJ2-5
TGTGCCAGCAGCCGGAATCCCTCCGGACAGGGTCAAGAGACCCAGTACTTC
CASSRNPSGQGQETQYF
>once|TRBD1|TRBV28|TRBJ1-1
TGTGCCAGCAGTTTGGCAGGGGGCTTCGCTGAAGCTTTCTTT
CASSLAGGFAEAFF
>.|.|TRBV28|TRBJ2-7
TGTGCCAGCAGTCCCGACACGTGGCAGGGCAGGTACGAGCAGTACTTC
CASSPDTWQGRYEQYF
>.|.|TRBV27|TRBJ2-6
TGTGCCAGCAGTTTAAAACCATCCAGGGACGTCCTGACTTTC
CASSLKPSRDVLTF
>.|.|TRBV11-2|TRBJ2-2
TGTGCCAGCAGCTTAAGGGCGTTCGGGGAGCTGTTTTTT
CASSLRAFGELFF
>once|.|TRBV15|TRBJ1-6
TGTGCCACCAGCAGAGATGTTGGCTCGGCGGGGTCACCCCTCCACTTT
CATSRDVGSAGSPLHF
>once|TRBD1|TRBV19|TRBJ1-2
TGTGCCAGTAGTCTAGGACAGGGGGCCTATGGCTACACCTTC
CASSLGQGAYGYTF
>.|TRBD1|TRBV6-2/TRBV6-3|TRBJ1-1
TGTGCCAGCAGTTTCAGGGGGTTTGAAGCTTTCTTT
CASSFRGFEAFF
>once|.|TRBV18|TRBJ1-4
TGTGCCAGCTCACCGGTGGGGGAGGGTAAGACTACTAATGAAAAACTGTTTTTT
CASSPVGEGKTTNEKLFF
>.|TRBD1|TRBV29-1|TRBJ1-5
TGCAGCGTTGAATTGGGACAGGGGGCTGGTCAGCCCCAGCATTTT
CSVELGQGAGQPQHF
>.|.|TRBV6-1|TRBJ1-1
TGTGCCAGCAGTGAAGAAGTGAACACTGAAGCTTTCTTT
CASSEEVNTEAFF
>few|.|TRBV7-9|TRBJ2-7
TGTGCCAGCAGCCCCTTGGGGAACTACGAGCAGTACTTC
CASSPLGNYEQYF
>.|.|TRBV7-2|TRBJ1-1
TGTGCCAGCAGCTTAGATATGAACACTGAAGCTTTCTTT
CASSLDMNTEAFF
>.|TRBD2|TRBV6-5|TRBJ2-7
TGTGCCAGCCTCCCGGCGGGAGGGCCCTACGAGCAGTACTTC
CASLPAGGPYEQYF
>.|TRBD1|TRBV5-4|TRBJ2-5
TGTGCCAGCAGCACCCGACAGGGGTCGGGAGAGACCCAGTACTTC
CASSTRQGSGETQYF
>.|.|TRBV6-5|TRBJ1-1
TGTGCCAGCAGCTCTACGGCAACTGAAGCTTTCTTT
CASSSTATEAFF
>.|TRBD1|TRBV19|TRBJ1-1
TGTGCCAGTAGTTCCCGGGCAGGGGGATTCACTGAAGCTTTCTTT
CASSSRAGGFTEAFF
>.|.|TRBV7-9|TRBJ1-2
TGTGCCAGCAGCTTAGGGGGGCTATCGGCCGTTAACTATGGCTACACCTTC
CASSLGGLSAVNYGYTF
>.|.|TRBV5-4|TRBJ2-2
TGTGCCAGCAGCTTGTTGAACACCGGGGAGCTGTTTTTT
CASSLLNTGELFF
>.|.|TRBV6-5|TRBJ2-7
TGTGCCAGCAGCCAGTGGGCGGGACCCTACGAGCAGTACTTC
CASSQWAGPYEQYF
>.|TRBD2|TRBV19|TRBJ2-2
TGTGCCAGTAGTAGACAGCTAGCGGGAGGGGTCGGGGAGCTGTTTTTT
CASSRQLAGGVGELFF
>.|TRBD2|TRBV28|TRBJ2-1
TGTGCCAGCAGCCCACCAGCGGGAGCAGTAAATGAGCAGTTCTTC
CASSPPAGAVNEQFF
>.|TRBD2|TRBV29-1|TRBJ2-1
TGCAGCGTTGGACTAGCGGGAGGGGGCGAGCAGTTCTTC
CSVGLAGGGEQFF
>.|TRBD1|TRBV30|TRBJ1-3
TGTGCCTGGAGTCAGGGGGGGGTCGGAAACACCATATATTTT
CAWSQGGVGNTIYF
>.|.|TRBV28|TRBJ1-5
TGTGCCAGCACCCCTCTTTATAATCAGCCCCAGCATTTT
CASTPLYNQPQHF
>.|.|TRBV19|TRBJ1-1
TGTGCCAGTAGCCAGAGGGGTCGGGGCACTGAAGCTTTCTTT
CASSQRGRGTEAFF
>.|TRBD2|TRBV2|TRBJ2-3
TGTGCCAGCAGTCCCTGGGGAGCGGGAGGAGCAAATACGCAGTATTTT
CASSPWGAGGANTQYF
>.|TRBD2|TRBV5-1|TRBJ2-1
TGCGCCAGCAGCTTTGACGGGACTACTAATCAGTTCTTC
CASSFDGTTNQFF
>.|.|TRBV3-1/TRBV3-2|TRBJ1-3
TGTGCCAGCAGCCCCCACGACAGCTCTGGAAACACCATATATTTT
CASSPHDSSGNTIYF
>.|TRBD1|TRBV2|TRBJ1-1
TGTGCCAGCAAACCGACAGGGGAGGGCCCTGAAGCTTTCTTT
CASKPTGEGPEAFF
>.|.|TRBV7-9|TRBJ2-3
TGTGCCAGCAGCTTATCAATGGGCACAGATACGCAGTATTTT
CASSLSMGTDTQYF
>.|TRBD2|TRBV6-2/TRBV6-3|TRBJ2-3
TGTGCCAGCAGCCGGGGACTAGCGGGCGGGCTCGGAGATACGCAGTATTTT
CASSRGLAGGLGDTQYF
>.|TRBD2|TRBV7-3|TRBJ2-1
TGTGCCAGCAGCCTGACTAGCGGGAGGGCCTATGAGCAGTTCTTC
CASSLTSGRAYEQFF
>.|.|TRBV20-1|TRBJ1-2
TGCAGTGCTAGGCCAGGCGTTACCGACACCTTC
CSARPGVTDTF
>once|.|TRBV7-9|TRBJ1-2
TGTGCCAGCAGCTTAGCGAGGGCAGGGGACTATGGCTACACCTTC
CASSLARAGDYGYTF
>.|.|TRBV7-7|TRBJ2-7
TGTGCTAGCAGCTTAGAGGGACGGACTTACGAGCAGTACTTC
CASSLEGRTYEQYF
>.|TRBD1|TRBV7-9|TRBJ1-2
TGTGCCAGCAGCCCTTGGCAGGGGGCTCGCTACACCTTC
CASSPWQGARYTF
>.|.|TRBV20-1|TRBJ1-2
TGCAGTGCTAGTGGGGAGGGAGGGGGCTATGGCTACACCTTC
CSASGEGGGYGYTF
>once|.|TRBV27|TRBJ1-3
TGTGCCAGCAGTTTTGGGGGTAACGGAAACACCATATATTTT
CASSFGGNGNTIYF
>once|TRBD1|TRBV19|TRBJ1-1
TGTGCCAGTAGTACCCCGACAGGGGTGAACACTGAAGCTTTCTTT
CASSTPTGVNTEAFF
>once|.|TRBV6-5|TRBJ2-7
TGTGCCAGCAAGGCCGGAATGGAGCAGTACTTC
CASKAGMEQYF